This TCR beta chain was captured in a study of blood T cell repertoires in COVID-19. Study in general: Donors in the United States, Italy and Spain gave samples during acute or convalescent COVID-19.

The CDR3 totals 13 residues. Profiled with immunoSEQ multiplex PCR; TCRdb holds only in-frame clones, not every one. The sample comprises some 48,000 clones, 90% of which are singletons, and approximately 5% rests with the top ten. This clonotype was sampled from a man between 65 and 80 years old with acute or convalescent COVID-19. Sequencing input: peripheral blood. The chain carries TRBV21-1 and TRBJ2-7; TRBD1 reflects the table's D call only, with no check against the DNA. TRBV21-1 is assigned pseudogene status. In nucleotides, the CDR3 is TGTGCCAGCAGCAGCCAAAAAAGACAGGTACGGTACTTC. Protein product: CASSSQKRQVRYF.